These 17 T cell receptor beta chains originate from one sample sequenced in a study of T cells in Graves' hyperthyroidism and ophthalmopathy. Regions amplified from RNA transcripts were the TCR beta CDR3 regions. The primer set for the first-round RT-PCR of the TCR CDR3 was HTBI. A single record per CDR3 protein comes from TCRdb applying MiXCR to the multiplex PCR reads. The data show a few hundred thousand distinct CDR3 sequences, roughly 16% seen once. What was sequenced was blood. The source of these receptors is a woman aged 40 to 55 with Graves' ophthalmopathy.

Many counts were recorded for this clonotype. The chain uses TRBV5-1 and TRBJ1-2; possibly TRBD1 for D (6 bases). Germline assignment: CDR1 SGHRS and CDR2 YFSETQ. The CDR3 loop spans 16 amino acids. V was pared by 4 bases and J by 6 bases, with 22 bases between. CDR3 amino acids: CASSQAGGGRSNGYTF. The CDR3 coding sequence is TGCGCCAGCAGCCAGGCCGGAGGGGGGCGGTCGAATGGCTACACCTTC.

Points on this clonotype: This clone may be a read error of a much larger clone one base away. The V gene is TRBV12-5, the J gene TRBJ1-1; possibly TRBD1 for D (6 bases). The germline gives CDR1 LGHNT, CDR2 FRNRAP. The CDR3 loop spans 14 amino acids. CDR3 DNA sequence: TGTGCTAGTGGTTTGCAAGTTAGGGGGGGAGAAGCTCTCTTT. It is translated as CASGLQVRGGEALF. The full variable domain, completed using reference TRBV12-5 and TRBJ1-1, is DARVTQTPRHKVTEMGQEVTMRCQPILGHNTVFWYRQTMMQGLELLAYFRNRAPLDDSGMPKDRFSAEMPDATLATLKIQPSEPRDSAVYFCASGLQVRGGEALFGQGTRLTVV.

This clonotype was recorded at least ten times. V usage is TRBV20-1 and J usage is TRBJ1-1, with TRBD1 identical over 7 bases. Germline CDR1 is DFQATT and CDR2 is SNEGSKA (reference sequence). The ends lost 5 bases at V and 4 bases at J; junction bases unmatched: 7. The CDR3 length is 13 residues. CDR3 nucleotide sequence: TGCAGTGCTCTAAGACAGGGCCTCACTGAAGCTTTCTTT. Translated, it gives CSALRQGLTEAFF.

This clonotype was picked up many times. This chain links TRBV10-3 with TRBJ2-1; D could derive from TRBD1 or TRBD2 (5 bases each). The CDR3 spans 14 residues. The V gene's germline CDR1 is ENHRY and CDR2 SYGVKD. V lost 3 bases and J 7 bases, leaving 13 bases between the germline ends. The CDR3 region is CAISEGTEGNEQFF. The DNA of the CDR3 is TGTGCCATCAGTGAAGGGACCGAGGGGAATGAGCAGTTCTTC.

This clonotype was picked up a small number of times. The chain is built from TRBV5-1 and TRBJ2-1, with 11 bases identical to TRBD2. J lost 8 bases, V lost 4 bases, and 8 bases had no gene match. The CDR3 totals 15 residues. The V gene's germline CDR1 is SGHRS and CDR2 YFSETQ. This chain's CDR3 is CASSLLTSGVDEQFF. CDR3 DNA sequence: TGCGCCAGCAGCCTCCTGACTAGCGGGGTGGATGAGCAGTTCTTC.

This chain links TRBV13 with TRBJ2-1; the match to TRBD2 covers 9 bases. The junction had 24 bases not matched to a gene; V was cut back by 5 bases and J by 7 bases. The germline gives CDR1 PRHDT, CDR2 FYEKMQ (reference sequence). The CDR3 length is 20 residues. Here the CDR3 reads CASSPASGRLVPPDLNEQFF. CDR3 sequence (DNA): TGTGCCAGCAGCCCCGCCAGCGGGAGGCTCGTCCCCCCGGATCTTAATGAGCAGTTCTTC.

The chain has TRBV20-1 and TRBJ1-2; D is unresolved. Germline lookup yields CDR1 DFQATT and CDR2 SNEGSKA (reference sequence). The germline V and J ends were trimmed by 6 bases and 6 bases, with 14 bases remaining between them. The CDR3 sequence is 12 residues long. CDR3 nucleotides: TGCAGTGCCCCCCCCGGACTGAATGGCTACACCTTC. Its protein is CSAPPGLNGYTF.

This clonotype was detected many times. The V and J genes are TRBV6-1 and TRBJ2-1, with 10 bases lining up with TRBD2. This CDR3 spans 14 amino acids. Germline assignment: CDR1 MNHNS and CDR2 SASEGT. After removal of 9 bases from V and 7 bases from J, the junction contained 9 bases not matched to a gene. CDR3 in amino acids: CASHLAGAGNEQFF. The CDR3 nucleotides are TGTGCCAGTCACCTAGCGGGAGCGGGTAATGAGCAGTTCTTC.

This clonotype was seen more than once but under ten times. A single base separates this from a much larger clone, so it may be a read error. This chain joins TRBV28 and TRBJ1-5, with a possible D match to TRBD1 (5 bases). This CDR3 is built from 14 residues. Germline-derived CDR1 and CDR2 are MDHEN and SYDVKM. CDR3 DNA sequence: TGTGCCAGCAGGTCTCAGGGAGTCAATCAGCCCCGGCATTTT. It codes for CASRSQGVNQPRHF.

The table lists this clonotype with many counts. The gene calls are TRBV7-9 and TRBJ2-1, with 9 bases fitting TRBD1. Germline CDR1 is SEHNR and CDR2 is FQNEAQ (reference sequence). V lost 4 bases and J lost 7; bases outside the gene matches: 5. The CDR3 runs 14 residues. As DNA, the CDR3 is TGTGCCAGCAGCTCCGGACAGGGGAGGAATGAGCAGTTCTTC. Amino acid sequence: CASSSGQGRNEQFF.

This clonotype has only a few counts. The chain carries TRBV20-1 and TRBJ2-1, with TRBD2 matching over 11 bases. Losses at the gene ends were 3 bases for V and 1 base for J; bases not matched to a gene: 2. This CDR3 has 15 residues. CDR1 and CDR2 (germline): DFQATT, SNEGSKA (reference sequence). CDR3 loop: CSARGLAASYNEQFF. The CDR3 region has the DNA TGCAGTGCTAGGGGACTAGCGGCTTCCTACAATGAGCAGTTCTTC.

This clonotype has at least ten counts. The CDR3 region has the DNA TGTGCCAGCAGCCCCAGTCTCTACGAGCAGTACTTC. This sequence encodes CASSPSLYEQYF. The J gene is TRBJ2-7, the V gene TRBV6-1; the D is unclear. Per germline, CDR1 MNHNS and CDR2 SASEGT. V was shortened by 6 bases and J by 3 bases, with 9 bases between the two germline ends. This CDR3 is built from 12 residues.

About this clonotype: The junction shows a germline mismatch at one end, possibly a read error. The chain joins TRBV12-3 or TRBV12-4 to TRBJ2-3; perhaps TRBD1 as D (5 bases). The CDR3 contains 14 residues. CDR3 protein: CASSLGSGTGTQYF. CDR3 DNA: TGTGCCAGCAGTTTGGGGTCGGGCACAGGTACGCAGTATTTT.

In this sample, this clonotype turned up a few times. The chain joins TRBV20-1 to TRBJ2-3; either TRBD1 or TRBD2 may fit D (5 bases each). Trimming removed 6 bases at V and 3 bases at J, with 7 bases between. This CDR3 is built from 11 residues. In germline, CDR1 is DFQATT, CDR2 SNEGSKA (reference sequence). The CDR3 region is CSAGATDTQYF. As DNA, the CDR3 is TGCAGTGCCGGGGCGACAGATACGCAGTATTTT.

Many counts were recorded for this clonotype. The rearrangement links TRBV20-1 to TRBJ1-1, with unresolved D. Trimming left V 6 bases short and J 1 base short, with 18 bases between. The CDR3 spans 15 residues. The germline gives CDR1 DFQATT, CDR2 SNEGSKA (reference sequence). CDR3 region: CSASKGVGRNTEAFF. CDR3 nucleotides: TGCAGTGCGTCAAAAGGAGTAGGGAGGAACACTGAAGCTTTCTTT.

This chain joins TRBV6-1 and TRBJ1-2; the D gene is possibly TRBD1 (6 bases). The CDR3 contains 14 residues. The V end was cut by 4 bases, the J end by 2 bases, with 11 bases between. Germline CDR1 reads MNHNS; CDR2 reads SASEGT. CDR3 sequence: CASSGQGSNYGYTF. For the CDR3, the DNA is TGTGCCAGCAGTGGTCAGGGGTCGAACTATGGCTACACCTTC.

This clonotype was recorded many times. J is TRBJ2-7 and V is TRBV28; D call uncertain. CDR1 and CDR2 (germline): MDHEN, SYDVKM. V gave up 6 bases and J gave up 3 bases, with 18 bases separating them. The CDR3 length is 15 residues. CDR3 coding DNA: TGTGCCAGCAGCCTCGCATCCGCGCGCCTCTACGAGCAGTACTTC. Translated, it gives CASSLASARLYEQYF.